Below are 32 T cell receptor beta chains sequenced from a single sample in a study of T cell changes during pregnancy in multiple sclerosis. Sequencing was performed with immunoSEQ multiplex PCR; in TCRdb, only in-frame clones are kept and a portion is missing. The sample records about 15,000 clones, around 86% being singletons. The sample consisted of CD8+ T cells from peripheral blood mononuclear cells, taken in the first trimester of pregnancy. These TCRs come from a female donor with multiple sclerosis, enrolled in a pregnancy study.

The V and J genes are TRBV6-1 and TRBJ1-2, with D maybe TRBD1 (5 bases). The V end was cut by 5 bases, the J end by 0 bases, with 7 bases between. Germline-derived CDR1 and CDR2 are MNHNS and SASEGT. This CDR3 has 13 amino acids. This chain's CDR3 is CASSPDTNYGYTF. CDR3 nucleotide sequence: TGTGCCAGCAGTCCGGACACTAACTATGGCTACACCTTC.

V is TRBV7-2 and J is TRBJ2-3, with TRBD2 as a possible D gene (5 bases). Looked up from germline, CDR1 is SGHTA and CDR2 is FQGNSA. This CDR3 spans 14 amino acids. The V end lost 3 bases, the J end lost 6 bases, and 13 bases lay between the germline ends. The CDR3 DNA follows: TGTGCCAGCAGCTTCCGGACTTCTGCGGATACGCAGTATTTT. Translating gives CASSFRTSADTQYF.

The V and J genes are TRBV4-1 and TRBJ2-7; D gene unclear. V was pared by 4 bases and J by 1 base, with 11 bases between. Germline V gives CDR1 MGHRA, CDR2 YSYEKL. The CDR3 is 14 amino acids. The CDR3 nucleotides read TGCGCCAGCAGCCCCTTTGACACGTCCTACGAGCAGTACTTC. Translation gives CASSPFDTSYEQYF.

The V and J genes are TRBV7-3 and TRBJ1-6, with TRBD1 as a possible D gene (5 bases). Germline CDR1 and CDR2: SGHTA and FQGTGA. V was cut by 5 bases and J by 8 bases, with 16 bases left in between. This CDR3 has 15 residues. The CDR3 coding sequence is TGTGCCAGCAGCCTCACCGGGGGGGGATATTCACCCCTCCACTTT. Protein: CASSLTGGGYSPLHF.

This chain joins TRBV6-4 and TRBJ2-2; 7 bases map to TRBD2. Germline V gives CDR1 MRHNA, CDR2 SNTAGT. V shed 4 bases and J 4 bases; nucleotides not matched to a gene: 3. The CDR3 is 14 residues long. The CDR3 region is CASSVAGGTGELFF. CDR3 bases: TGTGCCAGCAGTGTAGCGGGCGGCACCGGGGAGCTGTTTTTT.

In nucleotides, the CDR3 is TGTGCCAGCATAGACGTACTACAAGGGACAGGGGGCGGGCTGAGTGGGGCCAACGTCCTGACTTTC. Translation gives CASIDVLQGTGGGLSGANVLTF. The chain is built from TRBV6-8 and TRBJ2-6, with TRBD1 matching over 12 bases. The CDR3 runs to 22 residues. The V gene's germline CDR1 is MNHGY and CDR2 SAAAGT. J gave up 3 bases and V 7 bases, and 22 bases lay outside the gene matches.

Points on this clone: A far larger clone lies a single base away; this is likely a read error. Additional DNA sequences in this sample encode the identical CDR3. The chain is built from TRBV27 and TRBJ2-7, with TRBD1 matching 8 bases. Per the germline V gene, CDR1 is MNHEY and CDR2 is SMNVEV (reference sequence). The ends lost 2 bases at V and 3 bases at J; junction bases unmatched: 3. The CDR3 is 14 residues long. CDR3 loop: CASSLQGANYEQYF. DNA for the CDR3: TGTGCCAGCAGTTTACAGGGGGCGAACTACGAGCAGTACTTC.

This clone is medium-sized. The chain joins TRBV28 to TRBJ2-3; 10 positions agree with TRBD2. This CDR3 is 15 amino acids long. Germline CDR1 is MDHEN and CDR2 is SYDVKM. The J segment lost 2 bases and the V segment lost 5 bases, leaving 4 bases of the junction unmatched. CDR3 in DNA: TGTGCCAGCAGTAAACTAGCGGGACTCACAGATACGCAGTATTTT. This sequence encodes CASSKLAGLTDTQYF.

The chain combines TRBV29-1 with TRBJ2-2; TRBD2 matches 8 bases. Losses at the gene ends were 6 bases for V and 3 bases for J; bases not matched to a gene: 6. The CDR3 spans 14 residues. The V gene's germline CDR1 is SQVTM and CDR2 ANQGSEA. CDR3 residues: CSVPGLVHTGELFF. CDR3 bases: TGCAGCGTGCCGGGACTAGTCCACACCGGGGAGCTGTTTTTT.

CDR3 region: CASSVEGRDRVNTGELFF. In DNA, the CDR3 is TGTGCCAGCAGCGTAGAGGGGAGGGACAGGGTGAACACCGGGGAGCTGTTTTTT. The chain joins TRBV9 to TRBJ2-2; TRBD1 aligns across 9 bases. Looked up from germline, CDR1 is SGDLS and CDR2 is YYNGEE. CDR3 length: 18 residues. The V gene end was trimmed by 0 bases and the J gene end by 1 base; junction bases not matched to a gene: 7.

The CDR3 DNA is TGTGCCAGCAGTTACACGCTAGCGGGAGCTGCAGATACGCAGTATTTT. This codes for CASSYTLAGAADTQYF. The chain employs TRBV6-5 and TRBJ2-3; 10 positions match TRBD2. The CDR3 loop spans 16 amino acids. Germline CDR1 reads MNHEY; CDR2 reads SVGAGI. The V gene end was trimmed by 2 bases and the J gene end by 4 bases; junction bases not matched to a gene: 6.

The CDR3, as DNA: TGTGCCAGCAGCCGGGGGGGGAGATGGTACGAGCAGTACTTC. Protein: CASSRGGRWYEQYF. The gene calls are TRBV27 and TRBJ2-7, with TRBD2 identical over 8 bases. CDR1 and CDR2 (germline): MNHEY, SMNVEV (reference sequence). Trimming took 6 bases from V and 4 from J; bases not matched to a gene: 8. The CDR3 has 14 amino acids.

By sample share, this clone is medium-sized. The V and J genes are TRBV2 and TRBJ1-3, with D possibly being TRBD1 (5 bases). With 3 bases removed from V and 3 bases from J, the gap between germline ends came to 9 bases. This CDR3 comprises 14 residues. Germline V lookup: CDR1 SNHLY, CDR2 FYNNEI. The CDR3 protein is CASSEVGLGNTIYF. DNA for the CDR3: TGTGCCAGCAGTGAGGTGGGACTTGGAAACACCATATATTTT.

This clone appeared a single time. The CDR3 loop is CASSPDQETQYF. In DNA, the CDR3 is TGTGCCAGCAGTCCTGACCAAGAGACCCAGTACTTC. This sequence joins TRBV6-6 and TRBJ2-5; D is uncertain. The CDR3 extends over 12 amino acids. The germline V gene has CDR1 MNHNY and CDR2 SVGAGI (reference sequence). V gave up 5 bases and J gave up 0 bases, with 4 bases separating them.

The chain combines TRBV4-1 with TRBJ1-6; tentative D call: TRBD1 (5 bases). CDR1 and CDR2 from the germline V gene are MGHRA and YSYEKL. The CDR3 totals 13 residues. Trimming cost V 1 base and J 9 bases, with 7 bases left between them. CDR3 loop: CASSQGGVSPLHF. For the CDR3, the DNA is TGCGCCAGCAGCCAAGGGGGGGTTTCACCCCTCCACTTT.

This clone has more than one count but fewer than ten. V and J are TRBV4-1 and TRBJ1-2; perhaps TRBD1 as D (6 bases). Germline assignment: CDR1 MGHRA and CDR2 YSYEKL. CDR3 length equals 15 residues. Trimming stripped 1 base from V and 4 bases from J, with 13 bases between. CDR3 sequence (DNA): TGCGCCAGCAGCCAAGTGGGGGGGCGATCCTATGGCTACACCTTC. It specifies CASSQVGGRSYGYTF.

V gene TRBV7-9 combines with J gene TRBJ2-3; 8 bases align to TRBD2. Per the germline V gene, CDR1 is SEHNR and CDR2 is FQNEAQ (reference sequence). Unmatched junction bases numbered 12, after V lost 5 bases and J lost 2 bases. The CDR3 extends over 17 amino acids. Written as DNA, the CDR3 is TGTGCCAGCAGCCCCCTCAGGGCGGGAGGACCCACAGATACGCAGTATTTT. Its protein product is CASSPLRAGGPTDTQYF.

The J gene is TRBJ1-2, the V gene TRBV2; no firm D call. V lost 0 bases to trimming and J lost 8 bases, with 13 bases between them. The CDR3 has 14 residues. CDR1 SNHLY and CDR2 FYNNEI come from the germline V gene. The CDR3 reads CASSEALVGVGYTF. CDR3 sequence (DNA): TGTGCCAGCAGTGAAGCGCTGGTCGGGGTAGGCTACACCTTC.

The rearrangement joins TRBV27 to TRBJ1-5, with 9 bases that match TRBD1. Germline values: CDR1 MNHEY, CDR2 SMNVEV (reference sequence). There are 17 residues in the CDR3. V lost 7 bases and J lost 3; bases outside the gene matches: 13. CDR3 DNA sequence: TGTGCCAGCAATCCCTCCGGGACAGGGTACTCCAATCAGCCCCAGCATTTT. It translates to CASNPSGTGYSNQPQHF.

CDR3 amino acids: CASSEKRTEFYEQYF. CDR3 nucleotide sequence: TGTGCCAGCAGTGAGAAACGGACAGAGTTCTACGAGCAGTACTTC. V is TRBV6-1 and J is TRBJ2-7; TRBD1 is a possible D gene (6 bases). V lost 3 bases and J lost 3, with 15 bases in between. Germline V gene data show CDR1 as MNHNS and CDR2 as SASEGT. This CDR3 comprises 15 residues.

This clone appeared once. CDR3 in amino acids: CASSFTSREQFF. The CDR3, as DNA: TGCGCCAGCAGCTTTACGAGTCGTGAGCAGTTCTTC. The gene calls are TRBV5-1 and TRBJ2-1; no clear D. The germline V gene encodes CDR1 SGHRS and CDR2 YFSETQ. Trimming shortened V by 2 bases and J by 9 bases, and 9 bases separated the two germline ends. The CDR3 is 12 residues long.

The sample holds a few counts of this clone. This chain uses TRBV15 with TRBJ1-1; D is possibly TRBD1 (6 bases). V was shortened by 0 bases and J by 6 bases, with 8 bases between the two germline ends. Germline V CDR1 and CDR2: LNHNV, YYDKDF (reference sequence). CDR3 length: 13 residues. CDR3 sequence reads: CATSRDRGSEAFF. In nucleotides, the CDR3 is TGTGCCACCAGCAGAGATAGGGGGTCTGAAGCTTTCTTT.

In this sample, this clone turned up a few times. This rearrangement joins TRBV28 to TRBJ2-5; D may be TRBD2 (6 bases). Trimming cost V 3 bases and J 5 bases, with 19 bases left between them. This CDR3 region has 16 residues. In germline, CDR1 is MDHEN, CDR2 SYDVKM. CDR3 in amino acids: CASSFNPAEGGETQYF. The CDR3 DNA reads TGTGCCAGCAGTTTTAATCCGGCGGAGGGTGGGGAGACCCAGTACTTC. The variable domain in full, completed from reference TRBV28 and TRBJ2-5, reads DVKVTQSSRYLVKRTGEKVFLECVQDMDHENMFWYRQDPGLGLRLIYFSYDVKMKEKGDIPEGYSVSREKKERFSLILESASTNQTSMYLCASSFNPAEGGETQYFGPGTRLLVL.

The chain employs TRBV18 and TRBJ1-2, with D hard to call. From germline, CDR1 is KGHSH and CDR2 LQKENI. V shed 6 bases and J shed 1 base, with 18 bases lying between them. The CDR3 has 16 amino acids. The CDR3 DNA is TGTGCCAGCTCCCCGACGGGAGTAGAAAGTAACTATGGCTACACCTTC. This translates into CASSPTGVESNYGYTF. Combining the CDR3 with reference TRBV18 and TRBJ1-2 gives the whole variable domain NAGVMQNPRHLVRRRGQEARLRCSPMKGHSHVYWYRQLPEEGLKFMVYLQKENIIDESGMPKERFSAEFPKEGPSILRIQQVVRGDSAAYFCASSPTGVESNYGYTFGSGTRLTVV.

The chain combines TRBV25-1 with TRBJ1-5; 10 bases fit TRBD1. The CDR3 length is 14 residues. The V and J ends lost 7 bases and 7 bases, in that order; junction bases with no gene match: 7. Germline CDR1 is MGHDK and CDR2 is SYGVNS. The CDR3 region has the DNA TGTGCCAGCACCGGTGGGACAGGGGACCAGCCCCAGCATTTT. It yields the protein CASTGGTGDQPQHF.

CDR3 in amino acids: CASREDSGGRSEQYF. The CDR3 DNA reads TGTGCCAGCAGGGAAGATAGCGGGGGCCGAAGCGAGCAGTACTTC. The chain carries TRBV21-1 and TRBJ2-7; the table names TRBD2, a call not compared with the DNA. TRBV21-1 is a pseudogene segment. The CDR3 totals 15 residues.

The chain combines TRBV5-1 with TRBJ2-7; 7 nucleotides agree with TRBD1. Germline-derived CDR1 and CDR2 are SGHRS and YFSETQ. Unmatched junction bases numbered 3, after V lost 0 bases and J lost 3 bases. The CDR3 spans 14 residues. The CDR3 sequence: CASSLVGQVYEQYF. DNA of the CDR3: TGCGCCAGCAGCTTGGTTGGACAGGTCTACGAGCAGTACTTC.

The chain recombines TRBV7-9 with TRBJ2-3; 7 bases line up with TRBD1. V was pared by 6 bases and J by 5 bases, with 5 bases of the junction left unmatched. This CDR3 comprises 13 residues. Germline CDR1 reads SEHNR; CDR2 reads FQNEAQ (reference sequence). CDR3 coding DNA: TGTGCCAGCAGACACCCAGGGGGAGATACGCAGTATTTT. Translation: CASRHPGGDTQYF.

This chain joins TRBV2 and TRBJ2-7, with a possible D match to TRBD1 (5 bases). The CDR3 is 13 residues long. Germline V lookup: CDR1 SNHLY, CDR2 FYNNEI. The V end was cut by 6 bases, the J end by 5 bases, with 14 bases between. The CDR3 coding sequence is TGTGCCAGCAGGGGGCCTGGGGAAAACGAGCAGTACTTC. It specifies CASRGPGENEQYF.

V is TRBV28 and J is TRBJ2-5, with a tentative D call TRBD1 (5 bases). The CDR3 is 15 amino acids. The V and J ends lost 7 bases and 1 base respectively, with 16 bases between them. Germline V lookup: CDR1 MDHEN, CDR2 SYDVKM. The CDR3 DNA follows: TGTGCCAGCACCCTGAGAACAGGATTCCAAGAGACCCAGTACTTC. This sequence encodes CASTLRTGFQETQYF. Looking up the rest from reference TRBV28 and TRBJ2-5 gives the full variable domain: DVKVTQSSRYLVKRTGEKVFLECVQDMDHENMFWYRQDPGLGLRLIYFSYDVKMKEKGDIPEGYSVSREKKERFSLILESASTNQTSMYLCASTLRTGFQETQYFGPGTRLLVL.

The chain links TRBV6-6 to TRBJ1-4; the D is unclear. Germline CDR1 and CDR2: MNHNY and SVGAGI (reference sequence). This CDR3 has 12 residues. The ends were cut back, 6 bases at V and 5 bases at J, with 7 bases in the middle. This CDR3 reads CASRRVNEKLFF. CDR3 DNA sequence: TGTGCCAGCAGACGGGTGAATGAAAAACTGTTTTTT.

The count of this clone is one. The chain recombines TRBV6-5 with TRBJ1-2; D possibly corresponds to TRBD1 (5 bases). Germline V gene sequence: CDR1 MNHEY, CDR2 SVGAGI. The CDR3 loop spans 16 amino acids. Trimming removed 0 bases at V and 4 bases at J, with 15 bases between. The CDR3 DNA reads TGTGCCAGCAGTTACTCATCGTCAGGGTCTAGCTATGGCTACACCTTC. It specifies CASSYSSSGSSYGYTF.